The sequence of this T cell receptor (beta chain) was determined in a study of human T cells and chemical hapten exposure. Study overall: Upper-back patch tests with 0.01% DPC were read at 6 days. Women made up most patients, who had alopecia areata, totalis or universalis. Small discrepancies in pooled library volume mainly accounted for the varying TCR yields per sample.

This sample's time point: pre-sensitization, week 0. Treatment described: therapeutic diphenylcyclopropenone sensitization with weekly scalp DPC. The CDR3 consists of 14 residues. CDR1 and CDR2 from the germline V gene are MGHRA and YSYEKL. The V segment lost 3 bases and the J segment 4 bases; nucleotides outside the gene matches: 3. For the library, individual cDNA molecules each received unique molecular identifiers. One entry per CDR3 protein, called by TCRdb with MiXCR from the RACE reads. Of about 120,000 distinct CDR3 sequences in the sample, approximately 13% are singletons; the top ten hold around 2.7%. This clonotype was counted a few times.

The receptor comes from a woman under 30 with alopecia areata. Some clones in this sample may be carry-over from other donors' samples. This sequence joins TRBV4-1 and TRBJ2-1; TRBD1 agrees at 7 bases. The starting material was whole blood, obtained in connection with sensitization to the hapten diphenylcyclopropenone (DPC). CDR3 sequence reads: CASSHGTEYNEQFF. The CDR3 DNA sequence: TGCGCCAGCAGCCACGGGACAGAATACAATGAGCAGTTCTTC.